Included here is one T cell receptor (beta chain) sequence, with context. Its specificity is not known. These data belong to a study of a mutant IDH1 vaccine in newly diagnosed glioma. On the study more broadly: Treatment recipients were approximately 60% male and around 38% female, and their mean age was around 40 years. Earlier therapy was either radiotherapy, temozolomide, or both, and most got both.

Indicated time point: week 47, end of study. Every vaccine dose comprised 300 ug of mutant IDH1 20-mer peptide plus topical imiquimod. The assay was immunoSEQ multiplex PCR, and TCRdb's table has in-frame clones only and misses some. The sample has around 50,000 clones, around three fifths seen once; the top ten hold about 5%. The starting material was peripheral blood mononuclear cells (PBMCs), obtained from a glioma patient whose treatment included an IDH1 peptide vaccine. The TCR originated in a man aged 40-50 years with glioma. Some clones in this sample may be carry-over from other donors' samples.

The CDR3 nucleotides are TGTGCCAGCAGCTTGGACCGGGGGCGCAGTGAAAAACTGTTTTTT. The encoded protein is CASSLDRGRSEKLFF. The chain links TRBV5-8 to TRBJ1-4, with D perhaps TRBD1 (6 bases). V lost 0 bases to trimming and J lost 7 bases, with 13 bases between them. Germline values: CDR1 SGHTS, CDR2 YDEGEE. This CDR3 spans 15 amino acids.